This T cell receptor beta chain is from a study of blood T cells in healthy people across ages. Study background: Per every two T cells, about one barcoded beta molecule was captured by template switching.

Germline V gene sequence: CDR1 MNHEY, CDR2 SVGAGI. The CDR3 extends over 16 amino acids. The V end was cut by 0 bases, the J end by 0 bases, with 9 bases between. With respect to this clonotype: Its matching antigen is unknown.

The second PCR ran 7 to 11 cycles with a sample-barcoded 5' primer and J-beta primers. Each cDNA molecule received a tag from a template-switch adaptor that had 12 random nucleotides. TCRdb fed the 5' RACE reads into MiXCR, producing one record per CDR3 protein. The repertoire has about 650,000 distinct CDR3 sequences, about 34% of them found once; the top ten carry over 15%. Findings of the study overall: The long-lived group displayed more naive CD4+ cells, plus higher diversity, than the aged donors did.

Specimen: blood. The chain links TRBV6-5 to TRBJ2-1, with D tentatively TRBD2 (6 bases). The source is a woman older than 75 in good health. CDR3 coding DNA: TGTGCCAGCAGTTACTCGTGGGGGGACTCCTACAATGAGCAGTTCTTC. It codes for CASSYSWGDSYNEQFF.